A single sample is the source of the 13 T cell receptor beta chains below, sequenced in a study of Ad26.COV2.S vaccination and SARS-CoV-2 variants (dated by TCRdb to the early 2020s). The treatment or condition label, as the study defines it: some 20 received Ad26.COV2.S at low or high dose, single or two shots; several received placebo; per-sample allocation not given. For vaccine and placebo recipients, the sequenced repertoires came from samples collected on day 63 after the first injection. Library creation used the immunoSEQ multiplex PCR assay. Held by TCRdb, this immuneACCESS table contains in-frame sequences only and omits some clones. Under half of the omission traces to an unresolved V gene where checked; the cause of the rest is unknown. The sample yields around 450,000 clones; 85% to 90% were counted once. The top ten hold 2.5% of the sample. The sequenced sample was peripheral blood, obtained in a trial of Ad26.COV2.S vaccine versus placebo. These receptors were obtained from a person aged 18-60 years who received the Ad26.COV2.S COVID-19 vaccine or a placebo.

The rearrangement uses TRBV2 and TRBJ2-5; D might be TRBD1 (5 bases). Trimming pared 3 bases from V and 5 bases from J, leaving 10 bases between. CDR3 length: 13 residues. Germline V lookup: CDR1 SNHLY, CDR2 FYNNEI. Here the CDR3 DNA reads TGTGCCAGCAGTGATTGGAAGGGGGAGACCCAGTACTTC. It is translated as CASSDWKGETQYF.

This sequence joins TRBV6-2 or TRBV6-3 and TRBJ1-6; D remains unclear. The CDR3 runs 14 residues. The germline gives CDR1 MNHEY, CDR2 SVGEGT. Trimming pared 2 bases from V and 13 bases from J, leaving 15 bases between. Here the CDR3 reads CASSYTRPLSPLHF. The CDR3 nucleotides read TGTGCCAGCAGTTACACTAGACCCCTTTCGCCCCTCCACTTT.

The V call is TRBV7-2, the J call TRBJ1-2; D perhaps matches TRBD1 (5 bases). Germline-derived CDR1 and CDR2 are SGHTA and FQGNSA. Trimming took off 6 bases at V and 8 bases at J, with 13 bases between the two ends. This CDR3 has 12 residues. The CDR3 reads CASSWDSRGYTF. The CDR3 DNA reads TGTGCCAGCAGTTGGGACTCCCGCGGCTACACCTTC.

This sequence joins TRBV28 and TRBJ2-5, with D perhaps TRBD2 (5 bases). The CDR3 is made up of 13 amino acids. V lost 2 bases and J 1 base, leaving 5 bases between the germline ends. The germline CDR1 and CDR2 sequences are MDHEN and SYDVKM. The CDR3 nucleotides read TGTGCCAGCAGTTTAAGCGGCCAAGAGACCCAGTACTTC. Translation: CASSLSGQETQYF.

V and J are TRBV30 and TRBJ1-1, with TRBD1 identical over 11 bases. The CDR3 length is 20 residues. Germline loops: CDR1 GTSNPN, CDR2 SVGIG (reference sequence). Germline trimming cut 3 bases from V and 3 bases from J; bases unmatched to any gene: 21. In DNA form, the CDR3 reads TGTGCCTGGAGGAACCGCCGTTGGACAGGGGGCCAGGGGGGGTACACTGAAGCTTTCTTT. As protein: CAWRNRRWTGGQGGYTEAFF.

V and J are TRBV27 and TRBJ2-1, with D unresolved. Trimming cost V 6 bases and J 4 bases, with 16 bases left between them. The CDR3 is 15 amino acids. The germline V gene encodes CDR1 MNHEY and CDR2 SMNVEV (reference sequence). CDR3 amino acids: CASSSQQLQYNEQFF. In DNA form, the CDR3 reads TGTGCCAGCAGCTCGCAACAACTCCAATACAATGAGCAGTTCTTC.

The chain links TRBV30 to TRBJ2-2; D perhaps matches TRBD2 (6 bases). Germline V lookup: CDR1 GTSNPN, CDR2 SVGIG (reference sequence). V was pared by 1 base and J by 7 bases, with 10 bases between. The CDR3 is 13 amino acids. The CDR3 loop is CAWSDPGVGELFF. The CDR3 DNA reads TGTGCCTGGAGTGATCCGGGAGTCGGGGAGCTGTTTTTT.

CDR3 DNA sequence: TGTGCCTGGACGGTTTGGGGCGGAGAGACCCAGTACTTC. Translation: CAWTVWGGETQYF. This chain links TRBV30 with TRBJ2-5; D may be TRBD1 (5 bases). CDR1 GTSNPN and CDR2 SVGIG come from the germline V gene (reference sequence). The V and J ends lost 4 bases and 4 bases respectively, with 13 bases between them. This CDR3 contains 13 residues.

The genes are TRBV27 and TRBJ2-7, with D possibly being TRBD2 (6 bases). This CDR3 is built from 16 residues. The germline gives CDR1 MNHEY, CDR2 SMNVEV (reference sequence). V lost 2 bases, J lost 2 bases, and 16 bases lay in between. CDR3 in DNA: TGTGCCAGCAGTTTAGGCGCCGGGAGCCACACCTACGAGCAGTACTTC. Translating it yields CASSLGAGSHTYEQYF.

The J gene is TRBJ1-4, the V gene TRBV19; no firm D call. Germline loops: CDR1 LNHDA, CDR2 SQIVND (reference sequence). The V end lost 5 bases, the J end lost 2 bases, and 9 bases lay between the germline ends. This CDR3 has 14 residues. The CDR3 protein is CASSGAATNEKLFF. The CDR3 nucleotides are TGTGCCAGTAGTGGAGCAGCCACTAATGAAAAACTGTTTTTT.

The V gene is TRBV28, the J gene TRBJ2-1; D is unclear. V was trimmed by 5 bases and J by 4 bases, leaving 18 bases between them. The germline V gene has CDR1 MDHEN and CDR2 SYDVKM. The CDR3 is made up of 16 amino acids. CDR3 sequence (DNA): TGTGCCAGCAGTCCCCTCCACGCCGAGATATACAATGAGCAGTTCTTC. This translates into CASSPLHAEIYNEQFF.

The chain joins TRBV7-2 to TRBJ1-6; D perhaps matches TRBD1 (6 bases). The CDR3 runs 13 residues. V dropped 7 bases and J dropped 5 bases, with 9 bases sitting between them. Germline CDR1 is SGHTA and CDR2 is FQGNSA. CDR3 bases: TGTGCCAGCAAGCGACAGGATAATTCACCCCTCCACTTT. This translates into CASKRQDNSPLHF.

The rearrangement uses TRBV7-8 and TRBJ2-2, with D possibly matching TRBD2 (6 bases). Trimming took off 5 bases at V and 6 bases at J, with 13 bases between the two ends. Looked up from germline, CDR1 is SGHVS and CDR2 is FQNEAQ. CDR3 length: 14 amino acids. CDR3 coding DNA: TGTGCCAGCAGCACCAGACTAGTTGCCGGGGAGCTGTTTTTT. Translated, it gives CASSTRLVAGELFF.